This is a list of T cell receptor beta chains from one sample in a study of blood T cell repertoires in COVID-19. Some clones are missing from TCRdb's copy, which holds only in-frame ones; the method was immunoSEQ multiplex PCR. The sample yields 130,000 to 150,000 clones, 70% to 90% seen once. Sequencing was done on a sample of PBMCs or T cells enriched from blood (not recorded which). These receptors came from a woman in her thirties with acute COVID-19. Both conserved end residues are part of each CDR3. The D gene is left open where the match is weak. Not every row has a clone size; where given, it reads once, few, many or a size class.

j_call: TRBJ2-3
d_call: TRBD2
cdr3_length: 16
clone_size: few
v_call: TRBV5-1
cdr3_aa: CASSRTSGSSTDTQYF
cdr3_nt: TGCGCCAGCAGCCGGACTAGCGGGAGTAGCACAGATACGCAGTATTTT

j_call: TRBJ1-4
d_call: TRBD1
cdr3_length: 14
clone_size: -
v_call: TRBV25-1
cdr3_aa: CASSDDRDNEKLFF
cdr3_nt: TGTGCCAGCAGTGACGACAGGGATAATGAAAAACTGTTTTTT

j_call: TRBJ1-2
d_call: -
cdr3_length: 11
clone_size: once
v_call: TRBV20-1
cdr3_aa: CSASKAADYTF
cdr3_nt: TGCAGTGCTAGTAAGGCGGCGGACTACACCTTC

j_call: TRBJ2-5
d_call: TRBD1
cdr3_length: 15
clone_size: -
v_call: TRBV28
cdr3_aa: CASSTMGQVQETQYF
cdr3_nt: TGTGCCAGCAGTACTATGGGACAGGTACAAGAGACCCAGTACTTC

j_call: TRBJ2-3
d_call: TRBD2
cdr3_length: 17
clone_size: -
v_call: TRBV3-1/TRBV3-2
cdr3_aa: CASSQFLAGTATDTQYF
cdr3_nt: TGTGCCAGCAGCCAATTTTTAGCGGGAACCGCCACAGATACGCAGTATTTT

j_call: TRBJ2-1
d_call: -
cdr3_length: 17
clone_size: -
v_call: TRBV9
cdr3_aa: CASSEQRWVAEVGEQFF
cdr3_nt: TGTGCCAGCAGCGAGCAGCGATGGGTAGCGGAAGTGGGTGAGCAGTTCTTC

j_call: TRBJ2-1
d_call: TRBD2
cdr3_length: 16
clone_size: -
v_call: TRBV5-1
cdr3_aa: CASSLTLAGVSNEQFF
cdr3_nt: TGCGCCAGCAGCTTGACTCTAGCGGGAGTTAGCAATGAGCAGTTCTTC

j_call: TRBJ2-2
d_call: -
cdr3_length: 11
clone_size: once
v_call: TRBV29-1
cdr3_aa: CSVLSTGELFF
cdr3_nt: TGCAGCGTACTCTCAACCGGGGAGCTGTTTTTT

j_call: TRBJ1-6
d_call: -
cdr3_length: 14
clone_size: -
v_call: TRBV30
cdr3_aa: CAWSVQLGNSPLHF
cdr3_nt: TGTGCCTGGAGTGTACAGTTGGGTAATTCACCCCTCCACTTT

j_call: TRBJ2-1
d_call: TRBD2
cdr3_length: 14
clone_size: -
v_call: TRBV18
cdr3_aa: CASSPGGGYNEQFF
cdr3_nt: TGTGCCAGCTCACCGGGCGGGGGGTACAATGAGCAGTTCTTC

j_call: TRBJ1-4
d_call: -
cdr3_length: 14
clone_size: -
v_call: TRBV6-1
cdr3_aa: CASSEWGRQEKGFF
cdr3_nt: TGTGCCAGCAGTGAATGGGGGCGACAGGAGAAGGGTTTTTTT

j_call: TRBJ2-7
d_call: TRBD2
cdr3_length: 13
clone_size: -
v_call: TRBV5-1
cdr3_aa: CASSLGLATEQYF
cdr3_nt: TGCGCCAGCAGCTTAGGACTAGCGACCGAGCAGTACTTC

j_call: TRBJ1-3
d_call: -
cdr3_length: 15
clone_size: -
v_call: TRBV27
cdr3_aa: CASSLRRHSGNTIYF
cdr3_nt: TGTGCCAGCAGTTTACGGCGGCACTCTGGAAACACCATATATTTT

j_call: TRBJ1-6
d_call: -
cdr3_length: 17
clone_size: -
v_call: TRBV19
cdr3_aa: CASSKDYPRVVNSPLHF
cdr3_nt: TGTGCCAGTAGTAAGGACTATCCAAGGGTGGTTAATTCACCCCTCCACTTT

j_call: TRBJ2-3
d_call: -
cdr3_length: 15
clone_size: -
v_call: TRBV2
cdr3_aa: CASSGGSVRADTQYF
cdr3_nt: TGTGCCAGCAGTGGTGGGAGCGTAAGGGCAGATACGCAGTATTTT

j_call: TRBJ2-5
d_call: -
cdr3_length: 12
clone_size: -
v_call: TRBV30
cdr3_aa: CAWSAGGETQYF
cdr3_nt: TGTGCCTGGAGTGCAGGTGGAGAGACCCAGTACTTC

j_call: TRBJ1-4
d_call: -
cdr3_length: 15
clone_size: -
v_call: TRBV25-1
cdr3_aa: CASSDSGPGGQKLFF
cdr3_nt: TGTGCCAGCAGTGACTCGGGACCGGGGGGTCAAAAACTGTTTTTT

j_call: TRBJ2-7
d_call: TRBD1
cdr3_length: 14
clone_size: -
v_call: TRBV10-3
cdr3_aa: CAIRPGQGSYEQYF
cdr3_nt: TGTGCCATCAGACCGGGACAGGGTTCGTACGAGCAGTACTTC

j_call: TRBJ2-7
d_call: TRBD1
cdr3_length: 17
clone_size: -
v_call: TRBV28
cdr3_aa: CASSHNLGTGASYEQYF
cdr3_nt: TGTGCCAGCAGTCATAACCTCGGGACAGGGGCATCCTACGAGCAGTACTTC

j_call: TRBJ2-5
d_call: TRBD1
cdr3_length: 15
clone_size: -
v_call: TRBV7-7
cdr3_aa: CASSTRTGAQETQYF
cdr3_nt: TGTGCTAGCAGCACGCGGACAGGGGCCCAAGAGACCCAGTACTTC

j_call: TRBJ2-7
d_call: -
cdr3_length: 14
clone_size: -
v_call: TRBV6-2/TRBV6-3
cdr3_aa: CASSYSIGGNEQYF
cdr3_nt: TGTGCCAGCAGTTACTCCATTGGGGGGAACGAGCAGTACTTC

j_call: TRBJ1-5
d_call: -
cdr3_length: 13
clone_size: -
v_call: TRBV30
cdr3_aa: CAWSVQGGQPQHF
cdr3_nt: TGTGCCTGGAGTGTGCAGGGTGGACAGCCCCAGCATTTT

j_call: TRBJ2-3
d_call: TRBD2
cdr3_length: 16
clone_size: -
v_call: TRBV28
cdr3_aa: CASRPAGTRGTDTQYF
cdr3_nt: TGTGCCAGCAGACCCGCCGGGACTAGAGGCACAGATACGCAGTATTTT

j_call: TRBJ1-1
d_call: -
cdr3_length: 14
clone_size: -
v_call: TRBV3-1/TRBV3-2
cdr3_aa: CASSPRSHGTEAFF
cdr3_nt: TGTGCCAGCAGCCCACGGTCCCACGGCACTGAAGCTTTCTTT

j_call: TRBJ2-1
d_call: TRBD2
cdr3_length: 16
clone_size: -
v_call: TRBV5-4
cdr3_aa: CASSRSGVAGTGGQFF
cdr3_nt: TGTGCCAGCAGCCGGTCTGGGGTAGCGGGGACGGGCGGACAGTTCTTC

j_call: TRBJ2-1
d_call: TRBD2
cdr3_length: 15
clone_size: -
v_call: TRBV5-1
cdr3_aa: CASSLLAGGPAEQFF
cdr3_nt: TGCGCCAGCAGCTTACTAGCGGGAGGGCCCGCTGAGCAGTTCTTC

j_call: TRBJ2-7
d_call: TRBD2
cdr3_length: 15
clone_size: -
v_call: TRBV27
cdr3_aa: CASSLAGRYYYEQYF
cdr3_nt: TGTGCCAGCAGTTTAGCCGGGAGGTATTACTACGAGCAGTACTTC

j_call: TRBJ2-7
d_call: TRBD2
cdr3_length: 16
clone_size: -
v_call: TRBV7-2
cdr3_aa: CASSLDWGLARDEQYF
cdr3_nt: TGTGCCAGCAGCTTAGACTGGGGACTAGCTCGGGACGAGCAGTACTTC

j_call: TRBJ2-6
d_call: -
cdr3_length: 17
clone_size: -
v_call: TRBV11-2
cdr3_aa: CASSLNRASSGANVLTF
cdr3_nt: TGTGCCAGCAGCTTAAACAGGGCCAGCTCTGGGGCCAACGTCCTGACTTTC

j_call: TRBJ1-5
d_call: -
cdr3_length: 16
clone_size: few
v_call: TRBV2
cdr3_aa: CASSNLERYSNQPQHF
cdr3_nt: TGTGCCAGCAGTAACCTTGAACGGTATAGCAATCAGCCCCAGCATTTT

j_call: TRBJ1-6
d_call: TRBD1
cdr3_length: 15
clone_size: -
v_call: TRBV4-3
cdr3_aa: CASSQTGTGSSPLHF
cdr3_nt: TGCGCCAGCAGCCAGACCGGGACAGGGAGCTCACCCCTCCACTTT

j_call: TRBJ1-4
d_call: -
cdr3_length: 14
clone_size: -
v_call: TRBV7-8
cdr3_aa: CASSLVGSNEKLFF
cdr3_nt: TGTGCCAGCAGCTTAGTGGGGAGTAATGAAAAACTGTTTTTT

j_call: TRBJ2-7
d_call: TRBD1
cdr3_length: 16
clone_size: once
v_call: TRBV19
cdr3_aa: CASSPPQGAGTYEQYF
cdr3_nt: TGTGCCAGTAGTCCCCCCCAGGGGGCAGGAACCTACGAGCAGTACTTC

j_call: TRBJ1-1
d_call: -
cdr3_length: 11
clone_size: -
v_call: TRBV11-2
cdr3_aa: CASSLAAEAFF
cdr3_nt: TGTGCCAGCAGCTTAGCGGCTGAAGCTTTCTTT

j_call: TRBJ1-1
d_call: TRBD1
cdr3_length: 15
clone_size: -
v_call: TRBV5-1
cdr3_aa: CASSTEPGQRSEAFF
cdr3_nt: TGCGCCAGCAGCACCGAACCGGGACAGAGGTCTGAAGCTTTCTTT

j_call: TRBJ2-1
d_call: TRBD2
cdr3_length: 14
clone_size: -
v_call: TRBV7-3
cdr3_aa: CASSALAGLNEQFF
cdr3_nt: TGTGCCAGCAGCGCCTTAGCGGGCCTAAATGAGCAGTTCTTC

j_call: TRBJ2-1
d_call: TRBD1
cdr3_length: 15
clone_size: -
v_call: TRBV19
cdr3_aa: CASYPTGASYNEQFF
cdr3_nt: TGTGCCAGCTACCCGACAGGGGCCTCCTACAATGAGCAGTTCTTC

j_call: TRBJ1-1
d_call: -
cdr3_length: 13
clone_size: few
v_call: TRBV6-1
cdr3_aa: CASSEGRYTEAFF
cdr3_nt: TGTGCCAGCAGTGAAGGTCGGTACACTGAAGCTTTCTTT

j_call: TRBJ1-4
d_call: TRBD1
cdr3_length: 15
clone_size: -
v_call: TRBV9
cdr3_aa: CASSERQGTNEKLFF
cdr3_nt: TGTGCCAGCAGCGAACGACAGGGGACTAATGAAAAACTGTTTTTT

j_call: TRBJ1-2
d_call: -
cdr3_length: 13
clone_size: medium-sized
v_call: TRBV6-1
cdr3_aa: CASSDTGNYGYTF
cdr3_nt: TGTGCCAGCAGTGACACAGGGAACTATGGCTACACCTTC

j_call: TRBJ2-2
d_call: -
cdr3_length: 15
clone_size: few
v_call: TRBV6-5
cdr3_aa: CASSYGSAPAGELFF
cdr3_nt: TGTGCCAGCAGTTACGGGAGCGCTCCGGCCGGGGAGCTGTTTTTT

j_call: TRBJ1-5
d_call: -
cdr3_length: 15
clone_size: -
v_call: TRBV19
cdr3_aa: CASSLNGASNQPQHF
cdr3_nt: TGTGCCAGTAGTCTTAATGGGGCAAGCAATCAGCCCCAGCATTTT

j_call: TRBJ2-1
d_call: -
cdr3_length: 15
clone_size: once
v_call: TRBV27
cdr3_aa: CASSPARALDNEQFF
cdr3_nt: TGTGCCAGCAGTCCGGCTAGAGCCTTAGACAATGAGCAGTTCTTC

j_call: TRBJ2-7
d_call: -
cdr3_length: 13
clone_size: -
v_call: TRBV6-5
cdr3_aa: CASSFSGGYEQYF
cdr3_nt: TGTGCCAGCAGTTTTTCCGGCGGGTACGAGCAGTACTTC

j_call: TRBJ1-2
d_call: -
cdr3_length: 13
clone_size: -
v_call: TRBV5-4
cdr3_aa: CASSRNSVAGYTF
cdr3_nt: TGTGCCAGCAGCCGAAACAGTGTTGCGGGCTACACCTTC

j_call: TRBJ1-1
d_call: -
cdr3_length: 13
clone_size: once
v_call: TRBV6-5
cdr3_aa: CASSRTLGTEAFF
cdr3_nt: TGTGCCAGCAGTCGGACACTCGGCACTGAAGCTTTCTTT

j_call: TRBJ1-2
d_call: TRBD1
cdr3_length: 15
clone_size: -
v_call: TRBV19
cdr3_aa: CASGTGILANYGYTF
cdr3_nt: TGTGCCAGCGGGACAGGGATCCTAGCTAACTATGGCTACACCTTC

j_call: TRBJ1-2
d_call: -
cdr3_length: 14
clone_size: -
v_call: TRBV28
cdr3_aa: CASSFGGSSYGYTF
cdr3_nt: TGTGCCAGCAGTTTTGGCGGCTCCTCCTATGGCTACACCTTC

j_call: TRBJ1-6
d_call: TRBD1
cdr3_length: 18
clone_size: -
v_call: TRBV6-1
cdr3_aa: CASSEHRGPSSYNSPLHF
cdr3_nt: TGTGCCAGCAGTGAGCACAGGGGGCCGAGCTCCTATAATTCACCCCTCCACTTT

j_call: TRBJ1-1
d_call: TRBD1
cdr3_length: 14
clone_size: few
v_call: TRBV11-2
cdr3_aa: CASGNRGRGAEAFF
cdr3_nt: TGTGCCAGCGGTAACAGGGGTCGGGGTGCTGAAGCTTTCTTT